This entry concerns a single T cell receptor beta chain. The germline CDR1 and CDR2 sequences are SNHLY and FYNNEI. This CDR3 is built from 16 residues. V lost 6 bases, J lost 5 bases, and 11 bases stayed unmatched. Sequenced by immunoSEQ multiplex PCR; TCRdb stores in-frame clones only, minus some. The table includes tens of thousands of clones, approximately 90% detected once. The record originates from a study of T cell changes during pregnancy in multiple sclerosis. The chain has TRBV2 and TRBJ1-5; 9 bases map to TRBD1. The sequence came from a female donor with multiple sclerosis, enrolled in a pregnancy study. Source: CD4+ T cells from peripheral blood mononuclear cells, taken after pregnancy. This CDR3 is CASRGRTGVYYQPQHF. The CDR3 DNA reads as TGTGCCAGCAGAGGAAGGACAGGGGTGTATTATCAGCCCCAGCATTTT.